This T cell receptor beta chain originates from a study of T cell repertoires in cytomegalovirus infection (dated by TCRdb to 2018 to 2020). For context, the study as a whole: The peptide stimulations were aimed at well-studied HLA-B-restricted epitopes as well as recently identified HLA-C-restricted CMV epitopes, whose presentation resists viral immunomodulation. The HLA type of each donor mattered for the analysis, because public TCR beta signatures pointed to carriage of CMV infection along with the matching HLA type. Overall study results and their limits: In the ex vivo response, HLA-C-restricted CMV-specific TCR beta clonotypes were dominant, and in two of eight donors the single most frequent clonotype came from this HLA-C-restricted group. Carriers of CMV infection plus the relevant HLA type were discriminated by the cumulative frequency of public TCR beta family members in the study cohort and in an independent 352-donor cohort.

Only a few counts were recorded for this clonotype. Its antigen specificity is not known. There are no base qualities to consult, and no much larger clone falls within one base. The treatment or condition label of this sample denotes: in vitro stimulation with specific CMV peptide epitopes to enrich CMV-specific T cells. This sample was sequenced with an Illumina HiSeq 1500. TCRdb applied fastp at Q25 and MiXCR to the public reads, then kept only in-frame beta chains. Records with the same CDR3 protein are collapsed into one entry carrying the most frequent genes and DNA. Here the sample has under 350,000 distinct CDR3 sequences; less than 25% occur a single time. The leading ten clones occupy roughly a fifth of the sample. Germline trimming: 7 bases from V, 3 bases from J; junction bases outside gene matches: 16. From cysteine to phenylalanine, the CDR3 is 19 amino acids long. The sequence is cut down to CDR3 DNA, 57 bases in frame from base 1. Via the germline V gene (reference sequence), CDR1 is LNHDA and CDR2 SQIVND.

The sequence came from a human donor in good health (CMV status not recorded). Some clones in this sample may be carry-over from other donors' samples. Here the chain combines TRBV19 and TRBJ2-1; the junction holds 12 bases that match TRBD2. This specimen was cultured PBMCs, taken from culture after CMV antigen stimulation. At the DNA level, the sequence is TGTGCCAGTACAAGTGGAGGGCTAGCGGGAGGGATCAACTACAATGAGCAGTTCTTC. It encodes CASTSGGLAGGINYNEQFF.